The 5 T cell receptor beta chains presented below share a single source sample, sequenced in a study of T cell responses to AZD1222 COVID-19 vaccine. Data came from immunoSEQ multiplex PCR; TCRdb stores just in-frame clones and leaves some out. Of 150,000 to 250,000 clones in the sample, about 89% are singletons; the top ten hold around 3.6%. This material consisted of peripheral blood, taken 28 days after the second AZD1222 dose. Source of these receptors: an adult who received the AZD1222 COVID-19 vaccine.

This rearrangement joins TRBV30 to TRBJ2-2, with D hard to call. CDR3 length: 12 residues. V was shortened by 4 bases and J by 1 base, with 4 bases between the two germline ends. Germline V gene sequence: CDR1 GTSNPN, CDR2 SVGIG (reference sequence). The CDR3 DNA sequence: TGTGCCTGGACCGAGAACACCGGGGAGCTGTTTTTT. Protein: CAWTENTGELFF.

The chain couples TRBV19 to TRBJ2-4, with a tentative D call TRBD1 (5 bases). Deletions cut 4 bases from V and 1 base from J, with 14 bases between. The CDR3 extends over 16 amino acids. Germline V gives CDR1 LNHDA, CDR2 SQIVND (reference sequence). The CDR3 protein is CASSTQGVTAKNIQYF. CDR3 nucleotides: TGTGCCAGTAGTACTCAGGGTGTGACGGCCAAAAACATTCAGTACTTC.

This sequence joins TRBV5-1 and TRBJ1-1, with a tentative D call TRBD1 (6 bases). The CDR3 covers 14 residues. Trimming left V 4 bases short and J 3 bases short, with 13 bases between. CDR1 is SGHRS and CDR2 is YFSETQ in the germline V gene. CDR3 in amino acids: CASSLQDRDTEAFF. Written as DNA, the CDR3 is TGCGCCAGCAGCCTCCAGGACAGAGACACTGAAGCTTTCTTT.

This rearrangement joins TRBV5-5 to TRBJ1-1; no reliable D call. The V gene's germline CDR1 is SGHKS and CDR2 YYEKEE (reference sequence). The CDR3 contains 15 residues. Trimming shortened V by 3 bases and J by 1 base, and 13 bases separated the two germline ends. The CDR3 protein is CASSSTPRTNTEAFF. The CDR3 coding sequence is TGTGCCAGCAGCTCCACGCCCCGGACGAACACTGAAGCTTTCTTT.

As concerns this clone: The junction differs from germline at one of its ends, possibly a read error. The chain combines TRBV28 with TRBJ1-5, with D hard to call. From germline, CDR1 is MDHEN and CDR2 SYDVKM. This CDR3 contains 16 residues. CDR3 loop: CAGRGPLSLRDQPQHF. In DNA form, the CDR3 reads TGTGCCGGCAGAGGCCCCCTATCGTTGCGGGATCAGCCCCAGCATTTT.